The 21 T cell receptor beta chains given below trace back to one sample, sequenced in a study of long-term antiretroviral therapy in people with HIV. immunoSEQ v3.0 was run at survey level. Here immunoSEQ multiplex PCR was the method, and the copy in TCRdb shows in-frame clones only, minus some. The table shows 29,000 or so clones, with around 93% occurring only once. Sequencing was performed on unsorted PBMCs, taken just over 7.2 years after starting antiretroviral therapy. These TCRs come from a man aged 50 or older with HIV.

This chain uses TRBV10-1 with TRBJ2-2; TRBD1 is a possible D gene (5 bases). V shed 4 bases and J shed 7 bases, with 13 bases lying between them. Germline V gives CDR1 WNHNN, CDR2 SYGVQD (reference sequence). CDR3 size: 14 residues. CDR3 DNA: TGCGCCAGCAGTGCCCGGGTCCAGGGCGGGGAGCTGTTTTTT. The encoded protein is CASSARVQGGELFF.

This chain links TRBV19 with TRBJ2-3; D remains unclear. CDR3 length equals 14 residues. CDR1 and CDR2 (germline): LNHDA, SQIVND (reference sequence). Trimming took off 6 bases at V and 0 bases at J, with 10 bases between the two ends. The CDR3 DNA reads as TGTGCCAGTAGCCAGACTGCAAGCACAGATACGCAGTATTTT. Protein product: CASSQTASTDTQYF.

The chain couples TRBV6-1 to TRBJ1-3; D not resolved. Trimming cost V 2 bases and J 0 bases, with 2 bases left between them. Germline CDR1 reads MNHNS; CDR2 reads SASEGT. CDR3 size: 13 residues. The CDR3 loop reads CASSEPSGNTIYF. The DNA for the CDR3 is TGTGCCAGCAGTGAACCCTCTGGAAACACCATATATTTT.

The V and J genes are TRBV27 and TRBJ1-5; TRBD1 is a possible D gene (5 bases). Germline CDR1 MNHEY, CDR2 SMNVEV (reference sequence). CDR3 length: 15 residues. The V end was cut by 0 bases, the J end by 4 bases, with 10 bases between. The CDR3 spells CASSLSWDGNQPQHF. As DNA, the CDR3 is TGTGCCAGCAGTTTATCTTGGGACGGTAATCAGCCCCAGCATTTT.

This clone was observed once. This chain connects TRBV2 to TRBJ2-3, with 7 bases aligning to TRBD2. The trim removed 5 bases at V and 0 bases at J, leaving 8 bases unmatched. The CDR3 covers 16 residues. From germline, CDR1 is SNHLY and CDR2 FYNNEI. The CDR3 DNA is TGTGCCAGCAGTCCGAACCTAGCGGCTAGCACAGATACGCAGTATTTT. This translates into CASSPNLAASTDTQYF.

This clone has a handful of counts. The chain carries TRBV10-3 and TRBJ2-1, with D possibly TRBD1 on 5 matching bases. Deletions cut 5 bases from V and 5 bases from J, with 16 bases between. The CDR3 has 15 residues. Per the germline V gene, CDR1 is ENHRY and CDR2 is SYGVKD. The CDR3 region has the DNA TGTGCCATCAGTCAAGACAGTGCTGGCAACAATGAGCAGTTCTTC. Translated: CAISQDSAGNNEQFF.

J is TRBJ2-7 and V is TRBV28; 9 bases align to TRBD2. The CDR3 runs to 16 residues. Trimming at V came to 4 bases and at J to 2 bases, leaving 9 bases not matched to a gene. Germline lookup yields CDR1 MDHEN and CDR2 SYDVKM. In DNA form, the CDR3 reads TGTGCCAGCAGTTCCCCACGTTCTAGCGGGACCTACGAGCAGTACTTC. Its protein is CASSSPRSSGTYEQYF.

Worth noting for this clone: The CDR3 does not close with the conserved phenylalanine or tryptophan, likely indicating a read error. The DNA is left out, because the CDR3 cannot be placed on it with certainty; the CDR3 is given as TCRdb lists it. The V call is TRBV20-1, the J call TRBJ2-3. Including both end residues, the CDR3 is 10 amino acids long. Germline V gene data show CDR1 as DFQATT and CDR2 as SNEGSKA (reference sequence). CDR3 sequence reads: CSARDEEGVV.

In its sample, this clone ranks as medium-sized (0.01 to 0.1%). This rearrangement joins TRBV4-1 to TRBJ2-3, with 10 bases fitting TRBD2. CDR1 and CDR2 from the germline V gene are MGHRA and YSYEKL. The CDR3 is 17 residues long. After removal of 1 base from V and 6 bases from J, the junction contained 10 bases not matched to a gene. CDR3 DNA: TGCGCCAGCAGCCAAGGAGTGATAGCGGGGGGATCGGATACGCAGTATTTT. This sequence encodes CASSQGVIAGGSDTQYF.

This rearrangement joins TRBV5-1 to TRBJ2-3, with D possibly matching TRBD1 (5 bases). Germline V lookup: CDR1 SGHRS, CDR2 YFSETQ. The CDR3 has 15 residues. V lost 0 bases, J lost 4 bases, and 12 bases lay in between. The CDR3 is CASSLGTTVSDTQYF. The CDR3 DNA is TGCGCCAGCAGCTTGGGTACGACAGTTTCAGATACGCAGTATTTT.

The chain carries TRBV5-5 and TRBJ2-7, with TRBD1 matching 12 bases. V was clipped by 4 bases and J by 4 bases; unmatched bases: 6. The CDR3 covers 15 residues. Per germline, CDR1 SGHKS and CDR2 YYEKEE (reference sequence). The CDR3 loop is CASSHPGQGAYEQYF. CDR3 nucleotide sequence: TGTGCCAGCAGCCATCCGGGACAGGGGGCGTACGAGCAGTACTTC.

The rearrangement uses TRBV2 and TRBJ2-3; 13 positions match TRBD2. CDR3 size: 16 residues. Germline CDR1 is SNHLY and CDR2 is FYNNEI. V trimming: 5 bases; J trimming: 5 bases; junction bases outside the gene matches: 7. The CDR3 DNA reads as TGTGCCAGCAGTCCCGTAACTAGCGGGGGGGTAGATACGCAGTATTTT. As protein: CASSPVTSGGVDTQYF.

The chain couples TRBV6-1 to TRBJ2-5; weak D call: TRBD1 (5 bases). The V end lost 3 bases, the J end lost 6 bases, and 11 bases lay between the germline ends. The CDR3 contains 13 residues. Germline CDR1 is MNHNS and CDR2 is SASEGT. The CDR3, as DNA: TGTGCCAGCAGTGATCTTAGGGGTCAGACCCAGTACTTC. Its translation is CASSDLRGQTQYF.

This chain links TRBV5-1 with TRBJ2-3; 9 bases match TRBD2. The CDR3 runs to 17 residues. With V trimmed by 5 bases and J by 3 bases, 13 bases remained unmatched. Germline CDR1 and CDR2: SGHRS and YFSETQ. In nucleotides, the CDR3 is TGCGCCAGCAGGGCGGCAGCGGGGGGAATCTCTACAGATACGCAGTATTTT. Amino acid sequence: CASRAAAGGISTDTQYF.

The chain employs TRBV7-8 and TRBJ2-7; no firm D call. Germline V gives CDR1 SGHVS, CDR2 FQNEAQ. The length of the CDR3 is 13 residues. Trimming removed 1 base at V and 4 bases at J, with 8 bases between. The CDR3 protein is CASSLEDIYEQYF. The CDR3 DNA is TGTGCCAGCAGCTTAGAAGACATTTACGAGCAGTACTTC.

This chain links TRBV19 with TRBJ2-7; D gene uncertain. The germline CDR1 and CDR2 sequences are LNHDA and SQIVND (reference sequence). This CDR3 contains 11 residues. Trimming took 3 bases from V and 3 from J, leaving 3 bases between them. The CDR3 reads CASSMGYEQYF. The CDR3 DNA reads as TGTGCCAGTAGTATGGGCTACGAGCAGTACTTC.

The chain couples TRBV19 to TRBJ2-1; 10 bases fit TRBD1. The length of the CDR3 is 14 residues. The germline V gene has CDR1 LNHDA and CDR2 SQIVND (reference sequence). Trimming cost V 6 bases and J 5 bases; bases outside gene matches: 4. This chain's CDR3 is CASSHGQGDNEQFF. The CDR3, as DNA: TGTGCCAGTAGCCATGGACAGGGGGACAATGAGCAGTTCTTC.

This chain joins TRBV28 and TRBJ2-3; D possibly uses TRBD1 or TRBD2 (5 bases each). Germline assignment: CDR1 MDHEN and CDR2 SYDVKM. Trimming cost V 7 bases and J 0 bases, with 11 bases left between them. The CDR3 length is 14 residues. The CDR3 sequence: CASTGTASTDTQYF. The CDR3 bases are TGTGCCAGCACAGGGACGGCGAGCACAGATACGCAGTATTTT. Complete variable domain (other parts from reference TRBV28 and TRBJ2-3): DVKVTQSSRYLVKRTGEKVFLECVQDMDHENMFWYRQDPGLGLRLIYFSYDVKMKEKGDIPEGYSVSREKKERFSLILESASTNQTSMYLCASTGTASTDTQYFGPGTRLTVL.

This chain uses TRBV6-1 with TRBJ1-1; perhaps TRBD1 as D (6 bases). V lost 2 bases and J lost 4, with 11 bases in between. The CDR3 contains 14 residues. Germline V gene data show CDR1 as MNHNS and CDR2 as SASEGT. For the CDR3, the DNA is TGTGCCAGCAGTGAATTAAAGGGGGTCACTGAAGCTTTCTTT. As protein: CASSELKGVTEAFF.

The rearrangement links TRBV19 to TRBJ2-1, with TRBD2 matching over 10 bases. The CDR3 consists of 16 residues. The ends lost 1 base at V and 5 bases at J; junction bases unmatched: 5. Looked up from germline, CDR1 is LNHDA and CDR2 is SQIVND (reference sequence). The CDR3 bases are TGTGCCAGTAGTATAGTTCTAGCGGGGGAGAACAATGAGCAGTTCTTC. Protein: CASSIVLAGENNEQFF.

Note on this clone: Germline and junction disagree at one end, which may indicate a read error. This sequence joins TRBV19 and TRBJ1-4; D gene uncertain. Germline-derived CDR1 and CDR2 are LNHDA and SQIVND (reference sequence). CDR3 length: 15 residues. CDR3 coding DNA: TGTGCAAGTAGTATCGGGTGGGTAGCTAATGAAAAACTGTTTTTT. It is translated as CASSIGWVANEKLFF.